This T cell receptor (beta chain) derives from a study of T-cell reconstitution after alpha-beta-depleted transplantation in children. General study findings and limits: Certain patients had high TCRbeta diversity at day 60, and it came from recipient T cells and thymic progenitors that survived. Newly produced T cells mostly provided counts and TCRbeta diversity after one year, as hyperexpanded clones declined. Several hundred graft clones that had expanded were reportedly the source of alpha-beta T cells about two months after transplant.

This clonotype was recorded at least ten times. Its antigen is not known. Unique molecular identifiers tagged the TCRbeta library. TCRdb passed the PCR reads through MiXCR, listing each CDR3 protein once. The data hold fewer than 350,000 distinct CDR3 sequences, with 11% observed a single time. V gave up 2 bases and J gave up 9 bases; unmatched junction bases: 11. Germline V CDR1 and CDR2: SGHTA, FQGNSA. The CDR3 spans 17 residues. Sequenced material: peripheral blood, taken 180 days after TCRalphabeta/CD19-depleted stem cell transplant. The source of this sequence is a male patient between 2 and 10 years old who had a stem cell transplant for chronic granulomatous disease, so the T cells may come from the graft donor. V gene TRBV7-2 combines with J gene TRBJ2-1, with 12 nucleotides matching TRBD2. CDR3 coding DNA: TGTGCCAGCAGCTTATTCGCTAGCGGGGGGGCAGAAGGTGAGCAGTTCTTC. Translated, it gives CASSLFASGGAEGEQFF.